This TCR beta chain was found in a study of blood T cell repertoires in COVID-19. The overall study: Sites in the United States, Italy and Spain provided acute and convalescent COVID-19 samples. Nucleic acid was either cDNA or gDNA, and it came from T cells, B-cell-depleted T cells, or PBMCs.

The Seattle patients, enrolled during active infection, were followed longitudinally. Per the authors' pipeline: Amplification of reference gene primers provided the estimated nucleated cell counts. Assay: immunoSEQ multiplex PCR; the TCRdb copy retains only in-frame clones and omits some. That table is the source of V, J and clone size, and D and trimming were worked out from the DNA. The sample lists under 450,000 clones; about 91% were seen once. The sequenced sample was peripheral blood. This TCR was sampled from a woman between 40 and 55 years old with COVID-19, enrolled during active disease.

This chain's CDR3 is CASSPLTGGVNTEAFF. The CDR3 DNA is TGTGCCAGCAGTCCCCTCACCGGGGGGGTGAACACTGAAGCTTTCTTT. The rearrangement links TRBV28 to TRBJ1-1, with D possibly TRBD1 on 5 matching bases. V was trimmed by 5 bases and J by 0 bases, leaving 16 bases between them. This CDR3 is built from 16 residues. Germline loops: CDR1 MDHEN, CDR2 SYDVKM.